This TCR beta chain was sequenced for a study of type 1 regulatory T cells. Study background: This in vitro CD4 product, T-allo10, is enriched for Tr1 cells and alloantigen-specific.

TCRdb fed the reads into MiXCR, producing one record per CDR3 protein. Of around 88,000 distinct CDR3 sequences listed, roughly 31% are singletons. The germline gives CDR1 ENHRY, CDR2 SYGVKD. The CDR3 spans 11 residues. Deletions cut 10 bases from V and 4 bases from J, with 10 bases between. The sample holds a few counts of this clonotype. The chain has TRBV10-3 and TRBJ1-1; D gene ambiguous. This clonotype was obtained from a human donor in good health. Sequences were obtained from CD4+ T cells, either the whole sample or a sorted fraction (not recorded which). As DNA, the CDR3 is TGTGCCACCCGGGTTGGCACTGAAGCTTTCTTT. Translating gives CATRVGTEAFF.